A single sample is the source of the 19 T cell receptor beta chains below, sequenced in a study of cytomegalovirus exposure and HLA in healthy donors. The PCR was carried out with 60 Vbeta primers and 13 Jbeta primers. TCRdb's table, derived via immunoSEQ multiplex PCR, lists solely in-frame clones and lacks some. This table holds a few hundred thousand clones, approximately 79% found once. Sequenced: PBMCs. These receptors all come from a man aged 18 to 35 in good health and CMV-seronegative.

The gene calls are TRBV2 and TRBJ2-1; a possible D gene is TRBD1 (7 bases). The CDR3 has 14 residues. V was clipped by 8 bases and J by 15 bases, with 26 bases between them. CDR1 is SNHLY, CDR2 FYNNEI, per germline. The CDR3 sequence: CASSSNAGGNQWFF. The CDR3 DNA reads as TGTGCCAGCTCATCAAATGCAGGGGGGAATCAGTGGTTCTTC.

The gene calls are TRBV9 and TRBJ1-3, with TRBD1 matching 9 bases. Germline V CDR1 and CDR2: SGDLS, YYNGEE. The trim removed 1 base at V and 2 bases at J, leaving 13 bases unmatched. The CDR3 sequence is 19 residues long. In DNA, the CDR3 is TGTGCCAGCAGCGTATGGGAAGAGAGGACAGGGGACCCTGGAAACACCATATATTTT. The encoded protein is CASSVWEERTGDPGNTIYF.

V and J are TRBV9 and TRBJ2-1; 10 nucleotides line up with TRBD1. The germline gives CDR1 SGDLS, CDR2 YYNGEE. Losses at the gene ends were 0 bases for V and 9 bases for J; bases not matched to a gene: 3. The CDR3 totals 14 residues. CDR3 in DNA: TGTGCCAGCAGCGTAGGACAGGGGGCTTTTGAGCAGTTCTTC. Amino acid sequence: CASSVGQGAFEQFF.

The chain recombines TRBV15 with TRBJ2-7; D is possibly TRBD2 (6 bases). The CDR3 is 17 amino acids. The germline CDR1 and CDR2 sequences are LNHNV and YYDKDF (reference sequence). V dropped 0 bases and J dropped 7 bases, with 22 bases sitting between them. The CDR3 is CATSREYGRLNEWEQYF. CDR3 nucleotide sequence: TGTGCCACCAGCAGAGAGTACGGGAGATTAAATGAGTGGGAGCAGTACTTC.

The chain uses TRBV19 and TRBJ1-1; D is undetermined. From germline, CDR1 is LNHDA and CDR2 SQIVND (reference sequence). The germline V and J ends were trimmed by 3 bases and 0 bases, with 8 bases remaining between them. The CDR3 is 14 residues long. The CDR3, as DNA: TGTGCCAGTAGTATCCAGGCCATGAACACTGAAGCTTTCTTT. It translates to CASSIQAMNTEAFF.

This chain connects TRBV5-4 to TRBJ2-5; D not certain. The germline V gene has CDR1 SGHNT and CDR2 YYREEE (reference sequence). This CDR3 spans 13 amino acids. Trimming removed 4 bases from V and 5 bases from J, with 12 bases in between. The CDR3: CASSVPGSETQYF. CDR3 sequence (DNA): TGTGCCAGCAGCGTTCCAGGTTCTGAGACCCAGTACTTC. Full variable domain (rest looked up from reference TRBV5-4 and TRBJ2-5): ETGVTQSPTHLIKTRGQQVTLRCSSQSGHNTVSWYQQALGQGPQFIFQYYREEENGRGNFPPRFSGLQFPNYSSELNVNALELDDSALYLCASSVPGSETQYFGPGTRLLVL.

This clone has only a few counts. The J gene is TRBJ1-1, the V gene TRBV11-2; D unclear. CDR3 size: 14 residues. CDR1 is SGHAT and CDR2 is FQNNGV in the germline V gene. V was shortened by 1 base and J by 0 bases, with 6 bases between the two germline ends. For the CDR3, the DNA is TGTGCCAGCAGCTTAGGCAGGATGAACACTGAAGCTTTCTTT. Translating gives CASSLGRMNTEAFF.

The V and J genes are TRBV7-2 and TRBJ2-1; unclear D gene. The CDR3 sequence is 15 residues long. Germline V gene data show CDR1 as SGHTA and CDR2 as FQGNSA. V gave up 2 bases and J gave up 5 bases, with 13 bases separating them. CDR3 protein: CASSLFVGLNNEQFF. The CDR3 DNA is TGTGCCAGCAGCTTATTCGTGGGCCTTAACAATGAGCAGTTCTTC.

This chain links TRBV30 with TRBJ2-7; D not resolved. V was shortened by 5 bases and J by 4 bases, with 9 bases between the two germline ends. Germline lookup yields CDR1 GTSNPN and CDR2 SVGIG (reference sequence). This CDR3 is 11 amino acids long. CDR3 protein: CAWGGSYEQYF. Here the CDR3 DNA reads TGTGCCTGGGGCGGATCTTACGAGCAGTACTTC.

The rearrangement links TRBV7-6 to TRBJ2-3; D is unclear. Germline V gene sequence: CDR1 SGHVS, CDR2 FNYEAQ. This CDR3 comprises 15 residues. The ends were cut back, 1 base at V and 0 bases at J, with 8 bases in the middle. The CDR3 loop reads CASSLESGSTDTQYF. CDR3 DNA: TGTGCCAGCAGCTTAGAGTCAGGTAGCACAGATACGCAGTATTTT.

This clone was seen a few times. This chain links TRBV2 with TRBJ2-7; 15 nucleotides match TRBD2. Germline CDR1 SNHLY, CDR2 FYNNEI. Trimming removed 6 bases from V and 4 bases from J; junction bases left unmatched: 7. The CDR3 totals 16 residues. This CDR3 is CASRAGTSGGSYEQYF. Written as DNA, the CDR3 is TGTGCCAGCAGAGCTGGGACTAGCGGGGGGTCTTACGAGCAGTACTTC. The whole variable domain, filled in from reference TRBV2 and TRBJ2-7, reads EPEVTQTPSHQVTQMGQEVILRCVPISNHLYFYWYRQILGQKVEFLVSFYNNEISEKSEIFDDQFSVERPDGSNFTLKIRSTKLEDSAMYFCASRAGTSGGSYEQYFGPGTRLTVT.

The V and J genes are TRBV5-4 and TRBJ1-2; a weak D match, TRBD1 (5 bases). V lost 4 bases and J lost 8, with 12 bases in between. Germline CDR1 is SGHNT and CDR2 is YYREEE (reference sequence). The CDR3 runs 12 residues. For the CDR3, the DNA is TGTGCCAGCAGCCGGGACTCCCTGGGCTACACCTTC. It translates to CASSRDSLGYTF.

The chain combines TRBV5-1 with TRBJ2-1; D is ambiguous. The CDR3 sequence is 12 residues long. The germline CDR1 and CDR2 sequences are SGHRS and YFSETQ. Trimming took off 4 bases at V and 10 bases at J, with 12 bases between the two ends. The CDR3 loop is CASSQVRREQFF. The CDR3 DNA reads TGCGCCAGCAGCCAGGTCCGAAGGGAGCAGTTCTTC.

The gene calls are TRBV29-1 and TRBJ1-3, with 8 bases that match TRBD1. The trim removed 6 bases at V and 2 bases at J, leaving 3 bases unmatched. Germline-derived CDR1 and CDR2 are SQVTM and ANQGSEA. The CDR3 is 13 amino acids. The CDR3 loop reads CSVLDRAGNTIYF. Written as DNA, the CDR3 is TGCAGCGTCCTGGACAGGGCTGGAAACACCATATATTTT.

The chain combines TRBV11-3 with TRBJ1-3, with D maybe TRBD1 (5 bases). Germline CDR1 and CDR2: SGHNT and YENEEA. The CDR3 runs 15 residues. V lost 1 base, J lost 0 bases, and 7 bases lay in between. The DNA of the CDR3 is TGTGCCAGCAGCTTAGGCAGGGCCTCTGGAAACACCATATATTTT. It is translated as CASSLGRASGNTIYF.

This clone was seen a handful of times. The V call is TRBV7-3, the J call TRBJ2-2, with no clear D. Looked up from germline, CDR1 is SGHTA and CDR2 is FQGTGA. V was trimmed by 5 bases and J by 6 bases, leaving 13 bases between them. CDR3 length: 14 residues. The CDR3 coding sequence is TGTGCCAGCAGCCCCCTTAGATACCCCGGGGAGCTGTTTTTT. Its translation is CASSPLRYPGELFF.

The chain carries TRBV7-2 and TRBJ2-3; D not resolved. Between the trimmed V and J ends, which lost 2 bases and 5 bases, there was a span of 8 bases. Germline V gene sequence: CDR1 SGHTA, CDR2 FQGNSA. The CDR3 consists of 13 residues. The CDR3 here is CASSLIAKDTQYF. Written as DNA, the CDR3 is TGTGCCAGCAGCTTAATAGCAAAAGATACGCAGTATTTT.

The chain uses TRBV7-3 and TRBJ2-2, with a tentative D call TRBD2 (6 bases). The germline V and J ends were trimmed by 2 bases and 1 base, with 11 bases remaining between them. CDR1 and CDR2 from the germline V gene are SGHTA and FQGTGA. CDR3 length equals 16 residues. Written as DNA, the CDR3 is TGTGCCAGCAGCTTATATGGAGGGAAGAACACCGGGGAGCTGTTTTTT. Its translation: CASSLYGGKNTGELFF. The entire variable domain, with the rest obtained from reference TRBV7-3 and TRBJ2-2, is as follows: GAGVSQTPSNKVTEKGKYVELRCDPISGHTALYWYRQSLGQGPEFLIYFQGTGAADDSGLPNDRFFAVRPEGSVSTLKIQRTERGDSAVYLCASSLYGGKNTGELFFGEGSRLTVL.

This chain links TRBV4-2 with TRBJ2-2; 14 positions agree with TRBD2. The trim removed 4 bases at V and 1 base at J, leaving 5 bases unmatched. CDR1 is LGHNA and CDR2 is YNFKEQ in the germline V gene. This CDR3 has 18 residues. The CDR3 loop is CASSRSGLAGVNTGELFF. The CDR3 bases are TGTGCCAGCAGCCGATCGGGACTAGCGGGGGTGAACACCGGGGAGCTGTTTTTT.